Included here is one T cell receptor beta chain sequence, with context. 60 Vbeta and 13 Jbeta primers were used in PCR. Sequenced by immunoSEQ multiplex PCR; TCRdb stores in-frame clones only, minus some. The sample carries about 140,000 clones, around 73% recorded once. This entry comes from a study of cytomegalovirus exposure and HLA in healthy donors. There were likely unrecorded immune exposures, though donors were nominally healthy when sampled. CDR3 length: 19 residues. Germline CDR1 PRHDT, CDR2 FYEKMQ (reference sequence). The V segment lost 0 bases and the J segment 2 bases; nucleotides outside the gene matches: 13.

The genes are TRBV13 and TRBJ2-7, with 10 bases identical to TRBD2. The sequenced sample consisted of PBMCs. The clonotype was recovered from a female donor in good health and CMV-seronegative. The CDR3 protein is CASSLGSPLAGTLTYEQYF. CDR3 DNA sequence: TGTGCCAGCAGCTTAGGCTCCCCACTAGCGGGGACCCTTACCTACGAGCAGTACTTC.